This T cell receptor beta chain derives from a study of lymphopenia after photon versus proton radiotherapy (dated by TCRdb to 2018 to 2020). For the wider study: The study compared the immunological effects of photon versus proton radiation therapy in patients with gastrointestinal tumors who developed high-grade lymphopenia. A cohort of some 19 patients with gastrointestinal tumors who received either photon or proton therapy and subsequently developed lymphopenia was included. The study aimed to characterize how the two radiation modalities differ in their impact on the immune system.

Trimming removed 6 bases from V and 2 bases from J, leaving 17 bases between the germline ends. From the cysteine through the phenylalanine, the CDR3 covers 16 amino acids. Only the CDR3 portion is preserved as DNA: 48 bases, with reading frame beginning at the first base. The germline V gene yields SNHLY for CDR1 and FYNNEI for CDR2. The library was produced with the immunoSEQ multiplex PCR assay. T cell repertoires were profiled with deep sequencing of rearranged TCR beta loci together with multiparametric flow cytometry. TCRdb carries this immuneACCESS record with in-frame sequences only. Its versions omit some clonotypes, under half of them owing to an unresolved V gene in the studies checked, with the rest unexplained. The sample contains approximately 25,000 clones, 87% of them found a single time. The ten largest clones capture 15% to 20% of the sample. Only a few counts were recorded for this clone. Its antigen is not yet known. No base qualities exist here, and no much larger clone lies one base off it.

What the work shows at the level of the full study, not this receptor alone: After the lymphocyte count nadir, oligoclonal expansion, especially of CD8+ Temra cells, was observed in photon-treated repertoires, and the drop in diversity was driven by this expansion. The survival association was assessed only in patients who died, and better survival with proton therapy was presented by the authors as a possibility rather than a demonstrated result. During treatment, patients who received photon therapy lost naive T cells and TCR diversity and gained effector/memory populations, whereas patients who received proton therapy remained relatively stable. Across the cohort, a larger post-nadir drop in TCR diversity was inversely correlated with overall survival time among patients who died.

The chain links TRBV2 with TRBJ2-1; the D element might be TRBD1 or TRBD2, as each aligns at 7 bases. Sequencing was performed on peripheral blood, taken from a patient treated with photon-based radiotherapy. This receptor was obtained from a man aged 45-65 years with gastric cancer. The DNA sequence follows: TGTGCCAGCAGCTTCTCAGGGGGGGTACCCTACAATGAGCAGTTCTTC. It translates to CASSFSGGVPYNEQFF.